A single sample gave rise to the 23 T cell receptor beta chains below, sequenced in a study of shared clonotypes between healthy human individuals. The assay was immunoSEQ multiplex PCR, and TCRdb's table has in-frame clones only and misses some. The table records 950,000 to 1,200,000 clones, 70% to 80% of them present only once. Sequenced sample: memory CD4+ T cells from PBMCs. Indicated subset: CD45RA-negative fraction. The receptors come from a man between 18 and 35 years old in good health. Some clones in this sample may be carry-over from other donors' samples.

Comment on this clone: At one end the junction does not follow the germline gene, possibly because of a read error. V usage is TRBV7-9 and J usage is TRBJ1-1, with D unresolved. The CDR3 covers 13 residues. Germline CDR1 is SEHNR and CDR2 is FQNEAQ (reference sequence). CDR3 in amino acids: CASSFTTNIEAFF. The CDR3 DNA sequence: TGTGCCAGCAGCTTCACGACGAACATTGAAGCTTTCTTT.

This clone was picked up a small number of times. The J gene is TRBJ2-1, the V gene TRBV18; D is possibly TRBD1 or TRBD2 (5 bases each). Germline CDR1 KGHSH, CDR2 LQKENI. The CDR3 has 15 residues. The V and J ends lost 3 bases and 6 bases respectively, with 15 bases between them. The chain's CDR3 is CASSPQGPRVNEQFF. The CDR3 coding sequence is TGTGCCAGCTCACCGCAGGGCCCGCGGGTCAATGAGCAGTTCTTC.

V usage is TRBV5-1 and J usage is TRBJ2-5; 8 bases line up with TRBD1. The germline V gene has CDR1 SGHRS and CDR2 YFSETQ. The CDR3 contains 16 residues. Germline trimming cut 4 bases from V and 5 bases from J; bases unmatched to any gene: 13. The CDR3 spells CASSRRAQGAGETQYF. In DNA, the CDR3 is TGCGCCAGCAGCCGACGTGCCCAGGGGGCGGGGGAGACCCAGTACTTC. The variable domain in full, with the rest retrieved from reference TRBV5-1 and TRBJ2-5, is KAGVTQTPRYLIKTRGQQVTLSCSPISGHRSVSWYQQTPGQGLQFLFEYFSETQRNKGNFPGRFSGRQFSNSRSEMNVSTLELGDSALYLCASSRRAQGAGETQYFGPGTRLLVL.

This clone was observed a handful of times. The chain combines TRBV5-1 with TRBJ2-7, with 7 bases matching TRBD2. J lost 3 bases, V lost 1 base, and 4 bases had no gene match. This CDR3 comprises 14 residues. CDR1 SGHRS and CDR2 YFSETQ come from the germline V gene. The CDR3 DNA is TGCGCCAGCAGCTTGTCGGGAGGTCTCTACGAGCAGTACTTC. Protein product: CASSLSGGLYEQYF. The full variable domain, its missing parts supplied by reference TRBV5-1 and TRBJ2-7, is KAGVTQTPRYLIKTRGQQVTLSCSPISGHRSVSWYQQTPGQGLQFLFEYFSETQRNKGNFPGRFSGRQFSNSRSEMNVSTLELGDSALYLCASSLSGGLYEQYFGPGTRLTVT.

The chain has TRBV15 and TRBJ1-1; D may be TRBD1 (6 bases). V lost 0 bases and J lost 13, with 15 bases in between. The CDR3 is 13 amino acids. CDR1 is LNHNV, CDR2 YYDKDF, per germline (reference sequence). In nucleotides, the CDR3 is TGTGCCACCAGCAGAGATCGCGGGGGGCCAGTTTTCTTT. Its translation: CATSRDRGGPVFF.

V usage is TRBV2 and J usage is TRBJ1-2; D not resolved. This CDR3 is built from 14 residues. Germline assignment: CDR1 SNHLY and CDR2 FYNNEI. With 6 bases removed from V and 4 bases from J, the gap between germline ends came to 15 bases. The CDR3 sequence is CASSLSNRSYGYTF. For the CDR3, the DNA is TGTGCCAGCAGCCTATCCAACCGATCCTATGGCTACACCTTC.

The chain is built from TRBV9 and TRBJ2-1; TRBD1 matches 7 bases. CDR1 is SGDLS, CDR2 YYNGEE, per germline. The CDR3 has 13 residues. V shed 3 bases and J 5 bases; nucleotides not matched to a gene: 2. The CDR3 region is CASSDRGDNEQFF. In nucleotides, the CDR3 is TGTGCCAGCAGCGACAGGGGTGACAATGAGCAGTTCTTC.

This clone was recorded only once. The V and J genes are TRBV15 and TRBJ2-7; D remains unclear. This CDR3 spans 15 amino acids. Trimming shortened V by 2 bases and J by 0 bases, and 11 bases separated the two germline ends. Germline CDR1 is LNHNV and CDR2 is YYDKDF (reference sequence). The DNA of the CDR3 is TGTGCCACCAGCAGAAGTCGTTTCAACTCCTACGAGCAGTACTTC. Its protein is CATSRSRFNSYEQYF.

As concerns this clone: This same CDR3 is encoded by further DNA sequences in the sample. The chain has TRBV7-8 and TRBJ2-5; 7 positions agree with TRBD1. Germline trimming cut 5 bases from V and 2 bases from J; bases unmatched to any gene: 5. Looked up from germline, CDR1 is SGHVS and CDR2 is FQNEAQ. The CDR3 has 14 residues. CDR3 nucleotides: TGTGCCAGCAGCGCCGGGACAGTTCAAGAGACCCAGTACTTC. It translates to CASSAGTVQETQYF.

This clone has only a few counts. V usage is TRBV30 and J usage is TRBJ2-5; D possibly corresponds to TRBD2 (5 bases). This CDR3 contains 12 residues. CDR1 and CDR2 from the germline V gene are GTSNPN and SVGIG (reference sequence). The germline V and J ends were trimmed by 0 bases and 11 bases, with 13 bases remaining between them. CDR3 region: CAWSVQRRGQYF. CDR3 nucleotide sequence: TGTGCCTGGAGTGTTCAGCGTCGAGGGCAGTACTTC.

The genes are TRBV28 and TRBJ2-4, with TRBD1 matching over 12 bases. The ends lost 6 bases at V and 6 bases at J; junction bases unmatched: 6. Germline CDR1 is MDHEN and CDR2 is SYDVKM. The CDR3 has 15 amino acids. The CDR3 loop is CASRPTGQGANIQYF. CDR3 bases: TGTGCCAGCAGGCCTACGGGACAGGGGGCAAACATTCAGTACTTC.

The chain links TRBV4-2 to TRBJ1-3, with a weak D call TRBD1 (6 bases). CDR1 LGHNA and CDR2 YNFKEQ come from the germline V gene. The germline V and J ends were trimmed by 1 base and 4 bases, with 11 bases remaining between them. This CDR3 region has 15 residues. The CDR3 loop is CASSQGGADGNTIYF. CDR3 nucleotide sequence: TGTGCCAGCAGCCAAGGGGGGGCGGACGGAAACACCATATATTTT.

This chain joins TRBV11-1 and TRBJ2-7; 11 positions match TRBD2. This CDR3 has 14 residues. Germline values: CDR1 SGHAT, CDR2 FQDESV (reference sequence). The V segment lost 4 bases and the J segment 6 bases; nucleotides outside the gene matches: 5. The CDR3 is CASSSLAGAGEQYF. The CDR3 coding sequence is TGTGCCAGCAGCTCACTAGCGGGAGCCGGCGAGCAGTACTTC. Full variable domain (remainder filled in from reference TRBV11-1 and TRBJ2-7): EAEVAQSPRYKITEKSQAVAFWCDPISGHATLYWYRQILGQGPELLVQFQDESVVDDSQLPKDRFSAERLKGVDSTLKIQPAELGDSAMYLCASSSLAGAGEQYFGPGTRLTVT.

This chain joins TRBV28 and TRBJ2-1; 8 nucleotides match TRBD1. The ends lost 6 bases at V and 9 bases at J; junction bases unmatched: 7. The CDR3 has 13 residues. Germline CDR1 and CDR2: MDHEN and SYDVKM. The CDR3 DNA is TGTGCCAGCAGCCTGGACAGGGACGGTGAGCAGTTCTTC. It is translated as CASSLDRDGEQFF.

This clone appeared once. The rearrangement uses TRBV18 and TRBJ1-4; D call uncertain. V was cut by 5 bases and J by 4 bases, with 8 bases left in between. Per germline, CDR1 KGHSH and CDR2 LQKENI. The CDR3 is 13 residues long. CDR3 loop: CASSGQHNEKLFF. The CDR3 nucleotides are TGTGCCAGCTCAGGGCAGCATAATGAAAAACTGTTTTTT. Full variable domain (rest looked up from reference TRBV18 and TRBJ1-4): NAGVMQNPRHLVRRRGQEARLRCSPMKGHSHVYWYRQLPEEGLKFMVYLQKENIIDESGMPKERFSAEFPKEGPSILRIQQVVRGDSAAYFCASSGQHNEKLFFGSGTQLSVL.

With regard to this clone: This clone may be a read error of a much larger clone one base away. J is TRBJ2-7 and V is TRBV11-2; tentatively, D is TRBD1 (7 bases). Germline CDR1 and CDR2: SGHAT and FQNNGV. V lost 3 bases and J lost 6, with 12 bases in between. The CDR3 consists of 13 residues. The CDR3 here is CASSLRQGGEQYF. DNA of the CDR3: TGTGCCAGCAGCTTGAGGCAGGGGGGCGAGCAGTACTTC.

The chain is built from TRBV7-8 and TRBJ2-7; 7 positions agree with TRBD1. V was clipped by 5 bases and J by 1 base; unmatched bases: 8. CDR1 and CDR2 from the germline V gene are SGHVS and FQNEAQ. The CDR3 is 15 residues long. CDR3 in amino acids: CASSPRRDSSYEQYF. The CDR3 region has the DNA TGTGCCAGCAGCCCTAGACGGGACAGTTCCTACGAGCAGTACTTC.

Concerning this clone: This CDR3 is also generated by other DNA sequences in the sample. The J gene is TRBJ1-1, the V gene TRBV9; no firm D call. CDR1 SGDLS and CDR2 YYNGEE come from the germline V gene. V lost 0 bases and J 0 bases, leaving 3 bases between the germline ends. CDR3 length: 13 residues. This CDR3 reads CASSVAMNTEAFF. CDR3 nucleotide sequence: TGTGCCAGCAGCGTAGCAATGAACACTGAAGCTTTCTTT.

CDR3 sequence (DNA): TGTGCCAGCAGCGGGAGCGGGTTAAACAATGAGCAGTTCTTC. Its translation: CASSGSGLNNEQFF. V usage is TRBV9 and J usage is TRBJ2-1; maybe TRBD2 (6 bases). Germline CDR1 and CDR2: SGDLS and YYNGEE. The CDR3 covers 14 residues. V dropped 3 bases and J dropped 5 bases, with 12 bases sitting between them.

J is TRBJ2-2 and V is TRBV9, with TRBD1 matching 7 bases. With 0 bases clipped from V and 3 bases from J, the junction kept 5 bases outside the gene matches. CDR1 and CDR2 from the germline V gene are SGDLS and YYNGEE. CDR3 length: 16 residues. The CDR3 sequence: CASSVGDRVDTGELFF. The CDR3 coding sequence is TGTGCCAGCAGCGTAGGAGACAGGGTGGACACCGGGGAGCTGTTTTTT.

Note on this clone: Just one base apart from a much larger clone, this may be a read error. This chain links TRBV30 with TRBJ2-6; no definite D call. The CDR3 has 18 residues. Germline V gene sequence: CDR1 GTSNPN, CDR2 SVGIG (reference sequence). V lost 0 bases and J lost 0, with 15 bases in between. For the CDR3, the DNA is TGTGCCTGGAGTGTAGACAAGGGTTCATACTCTGGGGCCAACGTCCTGACTTTC. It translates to CAWSVDKGSYSGANVLTF. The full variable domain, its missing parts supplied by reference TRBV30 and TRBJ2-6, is SQTIHQWPATLVQPVGSPLSLECTVEGTSNPNLYWYRQAAGRGLQLLFYSVGIGQISSEVPQNLSASRPQDRQFILSSKKLLLSDSGFYLCAWSVDKGSYSGANVLTFGAGSRLTVL.

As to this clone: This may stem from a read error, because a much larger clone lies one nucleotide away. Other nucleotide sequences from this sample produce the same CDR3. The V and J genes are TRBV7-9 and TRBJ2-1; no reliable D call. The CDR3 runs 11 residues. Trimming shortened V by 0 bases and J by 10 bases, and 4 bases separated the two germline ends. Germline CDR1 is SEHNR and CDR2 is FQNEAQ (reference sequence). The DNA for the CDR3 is TGTGCCAGCAGCTTAGCGGTAGAGCAGTTCTTC. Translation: CASSLAVEQFF.

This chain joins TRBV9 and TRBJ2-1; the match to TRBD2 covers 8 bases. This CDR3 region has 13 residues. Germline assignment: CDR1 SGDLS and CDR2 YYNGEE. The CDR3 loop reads CATGRGYPNEQFF. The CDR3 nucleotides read TGTGCTACCGGGAGGGGATATCCTAATGAGCAGTTCTTC.